This T cell receptor (beta chain) was recorded in a study of blood T cell repertoires in COVID-19. Across the study: COVID-19 samples collected from the United States, Italy and Spain covered acute and convalescent phases. PBMCs, B-cell-depleted T cells, or T cells were the source of the cDNA or gDNA that made up the material.

This table comes from immunoSEQ multiplex PCR, and its TCRdb copy is limited to in-frame clones, with some not included. Among approximately 300,000 clones listed, 75% to 95% were seen once. The CDR3 is 13 residues long. V lost 3 bases to trimming and J lost 1 base, with 6 bases between them. The germline V gene encodes CDR1 SNHLY and CDR2 FYNNEI. The chain is built from TRBV2 and TRBJ1-2; weak D call: TRBD1 (5 bases). The TCR was taken from a woman in her 30s with COVID-19, enrolled during active disease. Sequenced: peripheral blood. The CDR3 sequence: CASSDGGNYGYTF. The CDR3, as DNA: TGTGCCAGCAGTGACGGGGGTAACTATGGCTACACCTTC.